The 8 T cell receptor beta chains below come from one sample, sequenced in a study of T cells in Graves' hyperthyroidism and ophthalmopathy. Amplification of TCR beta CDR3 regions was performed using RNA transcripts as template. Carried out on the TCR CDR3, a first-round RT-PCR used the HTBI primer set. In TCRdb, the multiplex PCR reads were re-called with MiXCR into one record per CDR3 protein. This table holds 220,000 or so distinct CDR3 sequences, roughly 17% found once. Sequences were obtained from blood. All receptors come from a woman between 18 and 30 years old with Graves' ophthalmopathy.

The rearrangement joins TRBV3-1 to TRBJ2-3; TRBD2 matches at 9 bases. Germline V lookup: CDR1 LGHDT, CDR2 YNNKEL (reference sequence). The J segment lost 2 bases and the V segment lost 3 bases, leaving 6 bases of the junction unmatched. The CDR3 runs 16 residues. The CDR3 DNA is TGTGCCAGCAGCCAGGGCGGGAGGGATTCCACAGATACGCAGTATTTT. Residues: CASSQGGRDSTDTQYF.

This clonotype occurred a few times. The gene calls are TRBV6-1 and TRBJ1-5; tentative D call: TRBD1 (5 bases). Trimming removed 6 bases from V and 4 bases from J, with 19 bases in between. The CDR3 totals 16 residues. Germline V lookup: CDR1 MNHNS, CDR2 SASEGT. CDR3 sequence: CASSSSPGPKNQPQHF. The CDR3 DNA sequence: TGTGCCAGCAGCTCGAGTCCAGGGCCCAAGAATCAGCCCCAGCATTTT.

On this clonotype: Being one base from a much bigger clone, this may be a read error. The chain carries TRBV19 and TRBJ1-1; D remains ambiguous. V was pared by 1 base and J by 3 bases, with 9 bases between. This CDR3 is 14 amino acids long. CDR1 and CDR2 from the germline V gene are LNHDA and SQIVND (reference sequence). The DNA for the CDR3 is TGTGCCAGTAGTATAGCCTCTATGGACACTGAAGCTTTCTTT. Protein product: CASSIASMDTEAFF.

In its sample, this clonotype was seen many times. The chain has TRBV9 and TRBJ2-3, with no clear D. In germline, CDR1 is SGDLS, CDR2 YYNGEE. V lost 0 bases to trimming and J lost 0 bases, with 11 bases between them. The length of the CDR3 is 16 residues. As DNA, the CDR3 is TGTGCCAGCAGCGTAGAAAGCTTACTTAGCACAGATACGCAGTATTTT. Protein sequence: CASSVESLLSTDTQYF.

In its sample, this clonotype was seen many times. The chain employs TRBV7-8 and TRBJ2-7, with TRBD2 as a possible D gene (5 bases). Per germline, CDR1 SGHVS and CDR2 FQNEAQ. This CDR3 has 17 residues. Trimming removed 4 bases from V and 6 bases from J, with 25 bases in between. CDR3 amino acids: CASSSHERGLARAEQYF. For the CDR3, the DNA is TGTGCCAGCAGCTCCCACGAGAGAGGGTTAGCGCGGGCCGAGCAGTACTTC.

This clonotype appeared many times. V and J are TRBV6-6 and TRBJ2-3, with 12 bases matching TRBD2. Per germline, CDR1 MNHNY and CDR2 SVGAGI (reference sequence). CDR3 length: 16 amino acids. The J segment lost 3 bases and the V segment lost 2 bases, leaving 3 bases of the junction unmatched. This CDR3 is CASSYLAGGRTDTQYF. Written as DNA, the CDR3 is TGTGCCAGCAGTTACCTAGCGGGAGGGCGTACAGATACGCAGTATTTT.

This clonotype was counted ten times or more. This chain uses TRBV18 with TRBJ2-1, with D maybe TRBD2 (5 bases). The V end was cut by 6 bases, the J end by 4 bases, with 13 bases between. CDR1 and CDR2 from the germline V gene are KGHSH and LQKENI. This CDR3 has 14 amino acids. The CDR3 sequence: CASSPIRTYNEQFF. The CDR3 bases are TGTGCCAGCTCTCCGATCAGGACTTACAATGAGCAGTTCTTC.

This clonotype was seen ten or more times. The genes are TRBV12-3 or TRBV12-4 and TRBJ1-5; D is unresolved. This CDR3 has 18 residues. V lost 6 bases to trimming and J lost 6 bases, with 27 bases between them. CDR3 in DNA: TGTGCCAGCAGCTCTGAATACGACGGGTTCGTCTTCCGTCAGCCCCAGCATTTT. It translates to CASSSEYDGFVFRQPQHF.